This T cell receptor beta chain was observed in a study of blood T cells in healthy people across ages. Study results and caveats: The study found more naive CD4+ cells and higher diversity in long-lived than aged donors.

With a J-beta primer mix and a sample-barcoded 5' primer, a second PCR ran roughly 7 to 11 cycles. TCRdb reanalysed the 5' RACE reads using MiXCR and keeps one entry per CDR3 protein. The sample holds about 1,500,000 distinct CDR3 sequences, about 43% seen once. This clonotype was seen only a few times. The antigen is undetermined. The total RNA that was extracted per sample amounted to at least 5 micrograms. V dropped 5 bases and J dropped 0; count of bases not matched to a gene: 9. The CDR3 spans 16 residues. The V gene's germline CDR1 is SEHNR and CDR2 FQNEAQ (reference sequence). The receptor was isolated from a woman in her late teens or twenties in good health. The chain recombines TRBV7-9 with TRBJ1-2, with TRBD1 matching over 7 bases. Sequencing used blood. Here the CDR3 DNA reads TGTGCCAGCAGCCCAACCACAGGGGAAGCTAACTATGGCTACACCTTC. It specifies CASSPTTGEANYGYTF.